This is a list of T cell receptor beta chains from one sample in a study of Ad26.COV2.S vaccination and SARS-CoV-2 variants. Here immunoSEQ multiplex PCR was the method, and the copy in TCRdb shows in-frame clones only, minus some. The sample consists of hundreds of thousands of clones, roughly 90% of them appearing once. This material consisted of peripheral blood, taken in a trial of Ad26.COV2.S vaccine versus placebo. Every receptor here comes from a person aged 18-65 years who received the Ad26.COV2.S COVID-19 vaccine or a placebo. Both conserved end residues are part of each CDR3. D genes are given only for firm matches. Clone size appears in some rows only: once, few, many, or a class for an expanded clone.

clone_size	v_call	j_call	d_call	cdr3_nt	cdr3_aa
-	TRBV6-6	TRBJ1-2	TRBD1	TGTGCCAGCAGTCCTATCCCGGGACAGGGGGCGGTTGGCTACACCTTC	CASSPIPGQGAVGYTF
-	TRBV6-2/TRBV6-3	TRBJ1-5	-	TGTGCCAGCAGCCCCGCAGGGGTCGGGCAGCCCCAGCATTTT	CASSPAGVGQPQHF
once	TRBV18	TRBJ1-2	-	TGTGCCAGCTCACCACGCGAAGGTATCGAGGGCTACACCTTC	CASSPREGIEGYTF
-	TRBV5-1	TRBJ2-1	TRBD2	TGCGCCAGCAGCTGGGGGCTAGCGGGAGTGTACAATGAGCAGTTCTTC	CASSWGLAGVYNEQFF
-	TRBV24-1	TRBJ2-3	-	TGTGCCACGGGACTCAGCACAGATACGCAGTATTTT	CATGLSTDTQYF
-	TRBV19	TRBJ1-6	TRBD1	TGTGCCAGTAGTATAGTTGGACAGGGGAATTCACCCCTCCACTTT	CASSIVGQGNSPLHF
-	TRBV19	TRBJ2-3	TRBD2	TGTGCCAGTAGTCCCACCCGGACTAGTATACCAGATACGCAGTATTTT	CASSPTRTSIPDTQYF
-	TRBV25-1	TRBJ2-7	-	TGTGCCAGCAGTGAATACGGGGCAGGGGAATACGAGCAGTACTTC	CASSEYGAGEYEQYF
-	TRBV2	TRBJ1-2	TRBD1	TGTGCCAGCAGTGGGGACAGGGTAATCCTGAATGGCTACACCTTC	CASSGDRVILNGYTF
-	TRBV30	TRBJ1-4	-	TGTGCCTGGGGCCCTAGGGGTTCTAATGAAAAACTGTTTTTT	CAWGPRGSNEKLFF
-	TRBV28	TRBJ2-7	-	TGTGCCAGCAGTTTACCCCGGGGCGAGCAGTACTTC	CASSLPRGEQYF
-	TRBV7-2	TRBJ2-6	-	TGTGCCAGCAGGCGACAGCTCTCTGGGGCCAACGTCCTGACTTTC	CASRRQLSGANVLTF
-	TRBV6-5	TRBJ2-2	TRBD1	TGTGCCAGCAGTTTCGACAGGGGGGCGAGCACCGGGGAGCTGTTTTTT	CASSFDRGASTGELFF
-	TRBV30	TRBJ1-1	-	TGTGCCTGGAGAGCAAGGGCTTTCTCTGAAGCTTTCTTT	CAWRARAFSEAFF
-	TRBV10-2	TRBJ2-1	TRBD2	TGCGCCAGCAGACACGGACTAGCGGGAGGGGATGAGCAGTTCTTC	CASRHGLAGGDEQFF
-	TRBV19	TRBJ2-1	TRBD2	TGTGCCAGTAGTATACTAGCGGGAGCCTCTGAGCAGTTCTTC	CASSILAGASEQFF
-	TRBV7-9	TRBJ1-6	-	TGTGCGAATTCACCCCTCCACTTT	CANSPLHF
-	TRBV19	TRBJ2-2	-	TGTGCCAGTAGTACGGACAGTGCGAACACCGGGGAGCTGTTTTTT	CASSTDSANTGELFF
-	TRBV7-9	TRBJ2-1	TRBD2	TGTGCCAGCAGCTTAGATGGGAGGGAAGATGAGCAGTTCTTC	CASSLDGREDEQFF
-	TRBV14	TRBJ2-1	-	TGTGCCAGCAGCCAAGAGGAAGCGACTAGCTACAATGAGCAGTTCTTC	CASSQEEATSYNEQFF
-	TRBV2	TRBJ2-7	TRBD1	TGTGCCAGCAGTTTCGGACAGGGGAGAGGCTACGAGCAGTACTTC	CASSFGQGRGYEQYF
-	TRBV7-2	TRBJ2-1	TRBD1	TGTGCCAGCAGCTTAGTTGGGACAGGGAGCTCCTACAATGAGCAGTTCTTC	CASSLVGTGSSYNEQFF
-	TRBV5-1	TRBJ1-1	TRBD1	TGCGCCAGCCATTCCCTGGGACAGGAAGCATCTGAAGCTTTCTTT	CASHSLGQEASEAFF
-	TRBV10-3	TRBJ2-2	TRBD2	TGTGCCATCGGGGCCGGGAGGGGCACCGGGGAGCTGTTTTTT	CAIGAGRGTGELFF
-	TRBV5-1	TRBJ2-1	-	TGCGCCAGCGGGCGGACGCCTAGCTCCTACAATGAGCAGTTCTTC	CASGRTPSSYNEQFF
-	TRBV29-1	TRBJ1-2	TRBD1	TGCAGCGTTGGACAGGGAGAGGGCTATGGCTACACCTTC	CSVGQGEGYGYTF
-	TRBV14	TRBJ2-5	TRBD1	TGTGCCAGCAGCCTTGTTCGACAGGGCGTAGCCCTCCAGTACTTC	CASSLVRQGVALQYF
-	TRBV27	TRBJ1-2	-	TGTGCCAGCAGTCCCACGTACTTCTATGGCTACACCTTC	CASSPTYFYGYTF
-	TRBV12-3/TRBV12-4	TRBJ2-2	-	TGTGCCAGCAGGAGTTACACCGGGGAGCTGTTTTTT	CASRSYTGELFF
-	TRBV7-2	TRBJ1-6	-	TGTGCCAGCAGCTTAGCATGGAGAGAAAATTCACCCCTCCACTTT	CASSLAWRENSPLHF
-	TRBV10-2	TRBJ2-1	TRBD2	TGCGCCAGCAGTTTAGCGGGAGGTGGCCACAATGAGCAGTTCTTC	CASSLAGGGHNEQFF
-	TRBV29-1	TRBJ1-6	-	TGCAGCGTCAGCCTCGGACAGAATAATTCACCCCTCCACTTT	CSVSLGQNNSPLHF
-	TRBV29-1	TRBJ1-2	-	TGCAGCGTTGAAGAGGAGGGATTCTATGGCTACACCTTC	CSVEEEGFYGYTF
-	TRBV2	TRBJ1-2	-	TGTGCCAGCACCCCCCGGGGCTCCTATGGCTACACCTTC	CASTPRGSYGYTF
-	TRBV30	TRBJ2-7	TRBD2	TGTGCCTGGAGCGCGGGAGGCTCCTACGAGCAGTACTTC	CAWSAGGSYEQYF
-	TRBV6-1	TRBJ1-2	-	TGTGCCAGCAGTGACCCTTTATCCGGGAAAGGAGGCTATGGCTACACCTTC	CASSDPLSGKGGYGYTF
few	TRBV12-3/TRBV12-4	TRBJ2-1	-	TGTGCCAGCAGTTCACTATACAATGAGCAGTTCTTC	CASSSLYNEQFF
few	TRBV15	TRBJ1-2	-	TGTGCCACCAGCAGAGCCCCTACAGGGGGCTACACCTTC	CATSRAPTGGYTF
few	TRBV4-2	TRBJ2-5	TRBD1	TGTGCCAGCAGTCACTATGCCCCGGGACAGGGCACACAAGAGACCCAGTACTTC	CASSHYAPGQGTQETQYF
-	TRBV11-1	TRBJ1-1	-	TGTGCCAGCAGCTTGAGGGGCGCGGGTGAAGCTTTCTTT	CASSLRGAGEAFF
-	TRBV27	TRBJ2-2	-	TGTGCCAGCAGTTGGAACACCGGGGAGCTGTTTTTT	CASSWNTGELFF
-	TRBV14	TRBJ2-7	-	TGTGCCAGCACTAGCGACAGGCGGGGCAACGAGCAGTACTTC	CASTSDRRGNEQYF
-	TRBV30	TRBJ2-7	-	TGTGCCTGGAGTGTCTCCGGCGAGCAGTACTTC	CAWSVSGEQYF
-	TRBV6-4	TRBJ2-3	TRBD2	TGTGCCAGCAGCCAGGAGCGGGAGAGTACGCAGTATTTT	CASSQERESTQYF
-	TRBV6-5	TRBJ1-5	TRBD1	TGTGCCAGCAAGGGGGCGGGTAGCAATCAGCCCCAGCATTTT	CASKGAGSNQPQHF
-	TRBV7-7	TRBJ2-7	-	TGTGCCAGCAGCCAGGACGGTCTCCAACGGCAGTACTTC	CASSQDGLQRQYF
-	TRBV7-2	TRBJ1-1	-	TGTGCCAGCAGCTTAGGAGGAGCCGGTATGAACACTGAAGCTTTCTTT	CASSLGGAGMNTEAFF
-	TRBV5-5	TRBJ1-6	TRBD1	TGTGCCAGCAGCCTGGGACAGACGAGCTCCTATAATTCACCCCTCCACTTT	CASSLGQTSSYNSPLHF
once	TRBV6-5	TRBJ2-5	TRBD2	TGTGCCAGCCGAGGTGGGCTAGCGGGGCGTATGTACTTC	CASRGGLAGRMYF
-	TRBV7-2	TRBJ1-5	-	TGTGCCAGCAGCTCGCACACCCCGGGAACTCCGGGCGAGGAGCCCCAGCATTTT	CASSSHTPGTPGEEPQHF
-	TRBV12-3/TRBV12-4	TRBJ2-7	-	TGTGCCAGCAGCCCAGGGGAGGAGCAGTACTTC	CASSPGEEQYF
-	TRBV6-5	TRBJ1-1	-	TGTGCCAGCAGTCCCGGGCAGGGTGGCACTGAAGCTTTCTTT	CASSPGQGGTEAFF
-	TRBV6-1	TRBJ1-1	-	TGTGCCAGCAGTGAAGACAGCTACACTGAAGCTTTCTTT	CASSEDSYTEAFF
-	TRBV6-1	TRBJ2-7	-	TGTGCCAGCAGTGAATCGGCCCACCGGGACGAGCAGTACTTC	CASSESAHRDEQYF